A single sample is the source of the 26 T cell receptor beta chains below, sequenced in a study of response to subunit inactivated influenza vaccine. Each CDR3 protein gets one entry after TCRdb re-called the RT-PCR reads with MiXCR. Of 500,000 to 750,000 distinct CDR3 sequences listed, 12% to 15% are singletons. The specimen was PBMCs from blood, collected 11 to 12 days after vaccination. The receptor set was obtained from a man aged 50-60 years who received an inactivated influenza vaccine.

This chain joins TRBV12-3 or TRBV12-4 and TRBJ2-6; 7 bases map to TRBD1. V dropped 7 bases and J dropped 0; count of bases not matched to a gene: 9. This CDR3 region has 17 residues. CDR3 in DNA: TGTGCCAGCAATCAGGGGGACCACAGCTCTGGGGCCAACGTCCTGACTTTC. As protein: CASNQGDHSSGANVLTF.

V and J are TRBV11-2 and TRBJ2-3; D possibly corresponds to TRBD2 (6 bases). The CDR3 is 15 residues long. The germline gives CDR1 SGHAT, CDR2 FQNNGV. Trimming pared 5 bases from V and 0 bases from J, leaving 12 bases between. Written as DNA, the CDR3 is TGTGCCAGCAGCCGATTTGGGGGGAGCACAGATACGCAGTATTTT. This sequence encodes CASSRFGGSTDTQYF.

This clonotype was observed a few times. The junction does not match germline at one end; this may be a read error. The chain recombines TRBV7-7 with TRBJ2-5; tentatively, D is TRBD2 (6 bases). CDR3 size: 13 residues. Germline CDR1 is SSHAT and CDR2 is FNYEAQ (reference sequence). CDR3 sequence reads: CASSAGTWETQYF. DNA of the CDR3: TGTGCTAGCAGCGCCGGGACTTGGGAGACCCAGTACTTC.

The rearrangement uses TRBV6-1 and TRBJ2-5, with D unclear. V shed 6 bases and J shed 2 bases, with 13 bases lying between them. Germline CDR1 reads MNHNS; CDR2 reads SASEGT. This CDR3 has 14 amino acids. The CDR3 reads CASSTWSLQETQYF. The CDR3 bases are TGTGCCAGCAGCACGTGGAGCCTACAAGAGACCCAGTACTTC.

The genes are TRBV7-6 and TRBJ2-1; 12 bases are shared with TRBD2. CDR3 length equals 16 residues. In germline, CDR1 is SGHVS, CDR2 FNYEAQ. V trimming: 6 bases; J trimming: 4 bases; junction bases outside the gene matches: 7. The CDR3 coding sequence is TGTGCCAGCAGTCACGGACTAGCGGGGCCTTACAATGAGCAGTTCTTC. Translating it yields CASSHGLAGPYNEQFF.

This clonotype occurred a few times. V gene TRBV9 combines with J gene TRBJ1-3; the D gene is possibly TRBD1 (6 bases). Trimming left V 4 bases short and J 4 bases short, with 21 bases between. CDR1 and CDR2 from the germline V gene are SGDLS and YYNGEE. The CDR3 sequence is 17 residues long. CDR3 in DNA: TGTGCCAGCAGCCCGGCCGGTGGGGGGGCGCCGGGAAACACCATATATTTT. This sequence encodes CASSPAGGGAPGNTIYF.

This clonotype was observed a handful of times. This chain uses TRBV4-3 with TRBJ2-1; 7 bases fit TRBD2. This CDR3 spans 13 amino acids. In germline, CDR1 is LGHNA, CDR2 YSLEER. V lost 4 bases to trimming and J lost 8 bases; unmatched junction nucleotides: 5. CDR3 sequence: CASSRRLAHEQFF. CDR3 DNA: TGCGCCAGCAGCCGGCGACTAGCCCATGAGCAGTTCTTC.

There are many counts of this clonotype. CDR3 sequence (DNA): TGTGCCAGCAGCTTGAGCGGGGTGGGAGATACGCAGTATTTT. It yields the protein CASSLSGVGDTQYF. This chain links TRBV7-2 with TRBJ2-3, with 7 bases fitting TRBD2. Germline loops: CDR1 SGHTA, CDR2 FQGNSA. The ends lost 3 bases at V and 5 bases at J; junction bases unmatched: 5. CDR3 length equals 14 residues.

This clonotype has just a few counts. This chain joins TRBV29-1 and TRBJ2-3; D is tentatively TRBD1 or TRBD2 (5 bases each). Germline CDR1 reads SQVTM; CDR2 reads ANQGSEA. V lost 8 bases, J lost 2 bases, and 14 bases lay in between. The CDR3 length is 13 residues. The CDR3 loop is CSPRDGPTDTQYF. For the CDR3, the DNA is TGCAGCCCCCGGGACGGCCCCACAGATACGCAGTATTTT.

This clonotype has a handful of counts. The CDR3 nucleotides read TGTGCCAGCAGCCCCACCAAGGGGGCCCTCTCCTACGAGCAGTACTTC. Its translation: CASSPTKGALSYEQYF. This rearrangement joins TRBV7-9 to TRBJ2-7; 7 bases fit TRBD1. The V gene's germline CDR1 is SEHNR and CDR2 FQNEAQ (reference sequence). This CDR3 contains 16 residues. After removal of 5 bases from V and 0 bases from J, the junction contained 10 bases not matched to a gene.

This clonotype was counted a few times. The chain carries TRBV6-1 and TRBJ1-4; D gene unclear. Germline V gives CDR1 MNHNS, CDR2 SASEGT. CDR3 size: 13 residues. V lost 4 bases, J lost 6 bases, and 9 bases lay in between. The CDR3 protein is CASSGRRDEKLFF. The DNA of the CDR3 is TGTGCCAGCAGTGGGCGCAGAGATGAAAAACTGTTTTTT.

At least ten counts were recorded for this clonotype. The chain links TRBV30 to TRBJ2-2, with no clear D. CDR1 and CDR2 from the germline V gene are GTSNPN and SVGIG (reference sequence). V was clipped by 2 bases and J by 3 bases, with 13 bases between them. CDR3 length: 15 residues. This CDR3 is CAWSTEDGYTGELFF. CDR3 nucleotide sequence: TGTGCCTGGAGTACCGAGGACGGATACACCGGGGAGCTGTTTTTT.

This clonotype has just a few counts. The chain recombines TRBV19 with TRBJ2-1; 14 positions match TRBD2. After removal of 5 bases from V and 4 bases from J, the junction contained 7 bases not matched to a gene. CDR3 length: 17 residues. Germline V gene sequence: CDR1 LNHDA, CDR2 SQIVND (reference sequence). Written as DNA, the CDR3 is TGTGCCAGTAGTTTTCGACTAGCGGGGGGGCGATACAATGAGCAGTTCTTC. This sequence encodes CASSFRLAGGRYNEQFF.

The table lists this clonotype with a few counts. The chain couples TRBV10-3 to TRBJ1-5; maybe TRBD1 (6 bases). The germline gives CDR1 ENHRY, CDR2 SYGVKD. The CDR3 length is 15 residues. Trimming left V 6 bases short and J 1 base short, with 13 bases between. CDR3 amino acids: CAISEGGSSNQPQHF. The CDR3 region has the DNA TGTGCCATCAGCGAAGGGGGGTCCAGCAATCAGCCCCAGCATTTT.

CDR3 region: CSAEAAMGSTDTQYF. The CDR3 bases are TGCAGTGCGGAGGCAGCGATGGGGAGCACAGATACGCAGTATTTT. The genes are TRBV20-1 and TRBJ2-3; weak D call: TRBD2 (5 bases). This CDR3 has 15 amino acids. Trimming shortened V by 6 bases and J by 0 bases, and 16 bases separated the two germline ends. Germline CDR1 and CDR2: DFQATT and SNEGSKA (reference sequence).

The chain links TRBV12-3 or TRBV12-4 to TRBJ2-3, with D unresolved. The CDR3 runs 14 residues. V shed 6 bases and J shed 6 bases, with 16 bases lying between them. Here the CDR3 reads CASSEESRRDTQYF. DNA for the CDR3: TGTGCCAGCAGCGAAGAAAGTCGGCGGGATACGCAGTATTTT.

Ten or more counts support this clonotype. V is TRBV12-3 or TRBV12-4 and J is TRBJ1-3, with D perhaps matching TRBD1 (6 bases). This CDR3 is 16 amino acids long. The V gene lost 5 bases and the J gene lost 0 bases, with 14 bases spanning the gap. DNA of the CDR3: TGTGCCAGCAGTCGCCCGGGGGGGCCCTCTGGAAACACCATATATTTT. Its protein product is CASSRPGGPSGNTIYF.

The J gene is TRBJ1-1, the V gene TRBV7-8, with unresolved D. Per the germline V gene, CDR1 is SGHVS and CDR2 is FQNEAQ. The CDR3 loop spans 15 amino acids. The V and J ends lost 7 bases and 3 bases respectively, with 18 bases between them. Written as DNA, the CDR3 is TGTGCCAGCACAAGCGCGGGGAGTCCACACACTGAAGCTTTCTTT. Translation: CASTSAGSPHTEAFF.

This clonotype was counted only a few times. V is TRBV19 and J is TRBJ1-1; D gene ambiguous. V lost 3 bases and J 7 bases, leaving 6 bases between the germline ends. Per the germline V gene, CDR1 is LNHDA and CDR2 is SQIVND (reference sequence). CDR3 size: 11 residues. The CDR3 region has the DNA TGTGCCAGTAGTATTGCGTTTGAAGCTTTCTTT. Its translation is CASSIAFEAFF. Full variable domain (remainder filled in from reference TRBV19 and TRBJ1-1): DGGITQSPKYLFRKEGQNVTLSCEQNLNHDAMYWYRQDPGQGLRLIYYSQIVNDFQKGDIAEGYSVSREKKESFPLTVTSAQKNPTAFYLCASSIAFEAFFGQGTRLTVV.

This clonotype has more than one count but fewer than ten. This chain connects TRBV3-1 to TRBJ1-1; weak D call: TRBD1 (5 bases). From germline, CDR1 is LGHDT and CDR2 YNNKEL (reference sequence). V gave up 5 bases and J gave up 6 bases, with 19 bases separating them. The CDR3 length is 15 residues. For the CDR3, the DNA is TGTGCCAGCAGCGGGACCGGAGGGCAGATCCCTGAAGCTTTCTTT. Its translation is CASSGTGGQIPEAFF.

This clonotype showed up just a few times. The chain uses TRBV28 and TRBJ2-5; 7 bases agree with TRBD2. J gave up 5 bases and V 2 bases, and 11 bases lay outside the gene matches. The CDR3 loop spans 16 amino acids. Germline lookup yields CDR1 MDHEN and CDR2 SYDVKM. CDR3: CASSLSPGLGAETQYF. DNA for the CDR3: TGTGCCAGCAGTTTAAGTCCTGGACTAGGTGCGGAGACCCAGTACTTC.

This clonotype was detected only a few times. The genes are TRBV10-3 and TRBJ2-1; D not resolved. Per germline, CDR1 ENHRY and CDR2 SYGVKD. Trimming left V 3 bases short and J 8 bases short, with 23 bases between. The CDR3 totals 17 residues. In DNA form, the CDR3 reads TGTGCCATCAGTGATCCAGGACGGGCGCAGACGGCGGATGAGCAGTTCTTC. This translates into CAISDPGRAQTADEQFF.

This clonotype turned up a few times. V gene TRBV10-3 combines with J gene TRBJ2-3; D not resolved. Germline V lookup: CDR1 ENHRY, CDR2 SYGVKD. There are 15 residues in the CDR3. V lost 0 bases and J lost 2, with 9 bases in between. CDR3 DNA sequence: TGTGCCATCAGTGAGTCGGCAGGATCCACAGATACGCAGTATTTT. Its translation is CAISESAGSTDTQYF.

At least ten counts were recorded for this clonotype. The chain uses TRBV7-2 and TRBJ2-1; no firm D call. Trimming stripped 1 base from V and 13 bases from J, with 14 bases between. Germline-derived CDR1 and CDR2 are SGHTA and FQGNSA. This CDR3 is built from 13 residues. The CDR3, as DNA: TGTGCCAGCAGCTTAGGGGTCAGTAGAAAACAGTTCTTC. Encoded protein: CASSLGVSRKQFF.

This clonotype was seen more than once but under ten times. The chain links TRBV6-1 to TRBJ2-3, with 12 bases that match TRBD2. Trimming took 5 bases from V and 2 from J; bases not matched to a gene: 8. The V gene's germline CDR1 is MNHNS and CDR2 SASEGT. CDR3 size: 17 residues. The CDR3 protein is CASSITTSGSPTDTQYF. The CDR3 DNA sequence: TGTGCCAGCAGTATAACGACTAGCGGGAGCCCCACAGATACGCAGTATTTT.

This clonotype occurred a few times. J is TRBJ2-5 and V is TRBV20-1; 10 bases map to TRBD2. Germline V lookup: CDR1 DFQATT, CDR2 SNEGSKA (reference sequence). V shed 6 bases, J shed 6 bases, and the junction held 7 bases outside the gene matches. The CDR3 has 13 residues. The CDR3 here is CSALAGGRKTQYF. In DNA form, the CDR3 reads TGCAGTGCCTTAGCGGGAGGCCGAAAGACCCAGTACTTC.